The 23 T cell receptor beta chains in this list originate from one sample, sequenced in a study of vaccination effects on CD4 cells after COVID-19. Antigen-specific CD4+ T cells expanded by the ViraFEST assay with viral peptide pools were then sequenced. Investigators separated out CD4+ T cells once around nine days of culture had passed. Negative nucleocapsid antibody tests before and after vaccination confirmed no previous SARS-CoV-2 infection. Using immunoSEQ multiplex PCR, the repertoire was profiled, and TCRdb retains in-frame clones only, with some absent. This sample has 35,000 to 45,000 clones, with around 81% found just once. For these TCRs, the target antigens are not known. The material sequenced was CD4+ T cells from PBMCs cultured with SARS-CoV-2 spike peptides, taken before COVID-19 vaccination. Source of these receptors: a human donor who received a COVID-19 vaccine.

This clone appeared once. The chain links TRBV7-2 to TRBJ2-3; tentative D call: TRBD2 (6 bases). The CDR3 runs 15 residues. Trimming pared 1 base from V and 2 bases from J, leaving 10 bases between. CDR1 and CDR2 from the germline V gene are SGHTA and FQGNSA. As DNA, the CDR3 is TGTGCCAGCAGCTTAGTCCGCGGGGACACAGATACGCAGTATTTT. It yields the protein CASSLVRGDTDTQYF. The full variable domain, with the rest looked up from reference TRBV7-2 and TRBJ2-3, is GAGVSQSPSNKVTEKGKDVELRCDPISGHTALYWYRQSLGQGLEFLIYFQGNSAPDKSGLPSDRFSAERTGGSVSTLTIQRTQQEDSAVYLCASSLVRGDTDTQYFGPGTRLTVL.

The rearrangement links TRBV7-3 to TRBJ2-1, with D possibly matching TRBD2 (6 bases). Germline CDR1 and CDR2: SGHTA and FQGTGA. Trimming took 5 bases from V and 0 from J, leaving 11 bases between them. This CDR3 contains 15 residues. The CDR3 nucleotides are TGTGCCAGCAGCCCGTCCGGGAGCTCCTACAATGAGCAGTTCTTC. This sequence encodes CASSPSGSSYNEQFF.

The V gene is TRBV19, the J gene TRBJ2-1; 11 bases align to TRBD1. The germline CDR1 and CDR2 sequences are LNHDA and SQIVND (reference sequence). This CDR3 contains 15 residues. Trimming at V came to 6 bases and at J to 10 bases, leaving 11 bases not matched to a gene. CDR3 loop: CASSLRTGGEEEQFF. As DNA, the CDR3 is TGTGCCAGTAGCCTCCGGACAGGGGGCGAGGAGGAGCAGTTCTTC.

The rearrangement links TRBV9 to TRBJ2-5; a possible D gene is TRBD2 (7 bases). With 3 bases removed from V and 2 bases from J, the gap between germline ends came to 14 bases. There are 15 residues in the CDR3. CDR1 SGDLS and CDR2 YYNGEE come from the germline V gene. This CDR3 is CASSAYGRGQETQYF. The CDR3 coding sequence is TGTGCCAGCAGCGCCTATGGGAGGGGGCAAGAGACCCAGTACTTC.

This sequence joins TRBV7-2 and TRBJ2-3, with TRBD1 as a possible D gene (6 bases). Germline V gene lookup returns CDR1 SGHTA and CDR2 FQGNSA. This CDR3 has 14 amino acids. Trimming left V 3 bases short and J 2 bases short, with 9 bases between. CDR3 DNA sequence: TGTGCCAGCAGCTTGGACAGTTTCACAGATACGCAGTATTTT. It specifies CASSLDSFTDTQYF. Full variable domain (rest looked up from reference TRBV7-2 and TRBJ2-3): GAGVSQSPSNKVTEKGKDVELRCDPISGHTALYWYRQSLGQGLEFLIYFQGNSAPDKSGLPSDRFSAERTGGSVSTLTIQRTQQEDSAVYLCASSLDSFTDTQYFGPGTRLTVL.

This clone was seen only a few times. The chain couples TRBV5-6 to TRBJ2-7, with D unresolved. V dropped 5 bases and J dropped 0 bases, with 15 bases sitting between them. Germline CDR1 and CDR2: SGHDT and YYEEEE. The CDR3 totals 15 residues. The CDR3, as DNA: TGTGCCAGCAGTAACATCGGGTCCACCTCCTACGAGCAGTACGTC. Amino acid sequence: CASSNIGSTSYEQYV.

The J gene is TRBJ2-5, the V gene TRBV6-1; perhaps TRBD1 as D (5 bases). Germline assignment: CDR1 MNHNS and CDR2 SASEGT. The CDR3 length is 16 residues. V dropped 1 base and J dropped 4 bases, with 16 bases sitting between them. In nucleotides, the CDR3 is TGTGCCAGCAGTGAAGATAGGGGTTGGAGCAGAGAGACCCAGTACTTC. Encoded protein: CASSEDRGWSRETQYF.

The chain employs TRBV12-3 or TRBV12-4 and TRBJ1-1; 7 bases match TRBD1. The CDR3 covers 13 residues. J gave up 3 bases and V 7 bases, and 5 bases lay outside the gene matches. The CDR3 DNA is TGTGCCAGCATTAACAGGGGCTACACTGAAGCTTTCTTT. The encoded protein is CASINRGYTEAFF.

The rearrangement links TRBV15 to TRBJ1-5; 7 bases are a match to TRBD1. The germline gives CDR1 LNHNV, CDR2 YYDKDF (reference sequence). J gave up 5 bases and V 1 base, and 5 bases lay outside the gene matches. This CDR3 contains 15 residues. CDR3 sequence: CATSRGGQDDQPQHF. Here the CDR3 DNA reads TGTGCCACCAGCAGAGGCGGACAGGACGATCAGCCCCAGCATTTT.

The V and J genes are TRBV2 and TRBJ2-3, with 8 bases lining up with TRBD1. The germline V gene has CDR1 SNHLY and CDR2 FYNNEI. The CDR3 totals 13 residues. Trimming cost V 6 bases and J 6 bases; bases outside gene matches: 5. CDR3 DNA: TGTGCCAGCAGGGACAGGGCAGCGGATACGCAGTATTTT. Its protein is CASRDRAADTQYF.

This rearrangement joins TRBV19 to TRBJ1-6; D is undetermined. Germline V CDR1 and CDR2: LNHDA, SQIVND (reference sequence). CDR3 length: 12 amino acids. V gave up 5 bases and J gave up 8 bases, with 7 bases separating them. CDR3 sequence (DNA): TGTGCCAGTAGTTATGCGGATTCACCCCTCCACTTT. Protein: CASSYADSPLHF.

This rearrangement joins TRBV5-1 to TRBJ2-5; 8 nucleotides align to TRBD1. Germline loops: CDR1 SGHRS, CDR2 YFSETQ. Germline trimming cut 2 bases from V and 1 base from J; bases unmatched to any gene: 4. This CDR3 comprises 15 residues. This CDR3 is CASSFLGQAQETQYF. The CDR3 nucleotides read TGCGCCAGCAGCTTCCTGGGACAGGCCCAAGAGACCCAGTACTTC.

The chain combines TRBV24-1 with TRBJ1-1, with TRBD1 identical over 7 bases. The CDR3 runs to 15 residues. Germline trimming cut 4 bases from V and 3 bases from J; bases unmatched to any gene: 7. Germline loops: CDR1 KGHDR, CDR2 SFDVKD. The CDR3 sequence: CATSDPTTGDTEAFF. CDR3 DNA: TGTGCCACCAGTGACCCTACTACAGGGGACACTGAAGCTTTCTTT.

The chain is built from TRBV10-1 and TRBJ1-4; D call uncertain. V dropped 2 bases and J dropped 5 bases, with 9 bases sitting between them. This CDR3 has 14 residues. Germline assignment: CDR1 WNHNN and CDR2 SYGVQD (reference sequence). CDR3 residues: CASSEGLPNEKLFF. The CDR3 DNA follows: TGCGCCAGCAGTGAGGGACTGCCGAATGAAAAACTGTTTTTT.

This clone was counted only a few times. The chain uses TRBV5-1 and TRBJ2-1; D not resolved. The V end was cut by 0 bases, the J end by 9 bases, with 13 bases between. The V gene's germline CDR1 is SGHRS and CDR2 YFSETQ. The CDR3 has 14 amino acids. CDR3 DNA sequence: TGCGCCAGCAGCTTGGCGTCTCAATTCCGTGAGCAGTTCTTC. This gives the protein CASSLASQFREQFF.

This chain joins TRBV6-6 and TRBJ2-3, with no clear D. There are 17 residues in the CDR3. Germline V lookup: CDR1 MNHNY, CDR2 SVGAGI (reference sequence). Trimming left V 5 bases short and J 4 bases short, with 22 bases between. In nucleotides, the CDR3 is TGTGCCAGCAGTCCGCAAACGGGCCTAAACCGCCCAGATACGCAGTATTTT. It codes for CASSPQTGLNRPDTQYF.

The chain recombines TRBV7-2 with TRBJ2-2, with TRBD1 identical over 9 bases. The CDR3 loop spans 16 amino acids. The germline CDR1 and CDR2 sequences are SGHTA and FQGNSA. The trim removed 1 base at V and 5 bases at J, leaving 5 bases unmatched. This chain's CDR3 is CASSLGGQGRTGELFF. Written as DNA, the CDR3 is TGTGCCAGCAGCTTAGGGGGACAGGGTAGGACCGGGGAGCTGTTTTTT. Filled out from reference TRBV7-2 and TRBJ2-2, the complete variable domain reads GAGVSQSPSNKVTEKGKDVELRCDPISGHTALYWYRQSLGQGLEFLIYFQGNSAPDKSGLPSDRFSAERTGGSVSTLTIQRTQQEDSAVYLCASSLGGQGRTGELFFGEGSRLTVL.

This clone was observed a single time. V is TRBV5-1 and J is TRBJ2-6; no definite D call. Germline CDR1 reads SGHRS; CDR2 reads YFSETQ. This CDR3 has 14 residues. The ends were cut back, 10 bases at V and 2 bases at J, with 13 bases in the middle. CDR3 sequence reads: CACAPAAGANVLTF. The CDR3 region has the DNA TGCGCCTGTGCCCCGGCTGCTGGGGCCAACGTCCTGACTTTC.

This chain links TRBV18 with TRBJ2-3; perhaps TRBD1 as D (6 bases). This CDR3 comprises 14 residues. The V end was cut by 2 bases, the J end by 2 bases, with 8 bases between. Germline V gene data show CDR1 as KGHSH and CDR2 as LQKENI. In DNA, the CDR3 is TGTGCCAGCTCACCAGGGGGCCTCACAGATACGCAGTATTTT. It specifies CASSPGGLTDTQYF.

The chain joins TRBV18 to TRBJ2-2; 8 positions match TRBD1. Germline V gene data show CDR1 as KGHSH and CDR2 as LQKENI. The CDR3 totals 15 residues. The ends lost 4 bases at V and 6 bases at J; junction bases unmatched: 7. This CDR3 is CASSQDRGASGELFF. CDR3 DNA: TGTGCCAGCTCACAAGACAGGGGTGCATCCGGGGAGCTGTTTTTT.

CDR3 protein: CASSPGTGVANYGYTF. CDR3 nucleotides: TGTGCCAGTAGTCCCGGGACAGGGGTAGCTAACTATGGCTACACCTTC. The chain combines TRBV19 with TRBJ1-2; TRBD1 matches at 10 bases. The V gene's germline CDR1 is LNHDA and CDR2 SQIVND (reference sequence). V shed 5 bases, J shed 0 bases, and the junction held 6 bases outside the gene matches. The CDR3 totals 16 residues.

The rearrangement uses TRBV24-1 and TRBJ2-5, with 9 bases identical to TRBD1. Germline V CDR1 and CDR2: KGHDR, SFDVKD. The V and J ends lost 5 bases and 5 bases, in that order; junction bases with no gene match: 5. The CDR3 loop spans 14 amino acids. CDR3 region: CATSVTGGSETQYF. In DNA, the CDR3 is TGTGCCACCAGTGTCACAGGGGGCTCGGAGACCCAGTACTTC.

The V call is TRBV30, the J call TRBJ2-3, with D uncertain. The V end lost 2 bases, the J end lost 3 bases, and 3 bases lay between the germline ends. CDR3 size: 11 residues. The germline CDR1 and CDR2 sequences are GTSNPN and SVGIG (reference sequence). The CDR3 DNA follows: TGTGCCTGGAGTCGAACAGATACGCAGTATTTT. Translated, it gives CAWSRTDTQYF.